These 18 T cell receptor beta chains originate from one sample sequenced in a study of blood T cell repertoires in COVID-19. Profiled with immunoSEQ multiplex PCR; TCRdb holds only in-frame clones, not every one. The data contain 65,000 to 70,000 clones, about 85% of them seen just once; the ten biggest clones take up around 2.9%. Sequenced input: peripheral blood. The source of these receptors is a man older than 75 with acute or convalescent COVID-19.

This chain uses TRBV7-2 with TRBJ1-1; maybe TRBD1 (5 bases). Germline lookup yields CDR1 SGHTA and CDR2 FQGNSA. This CDR3 has 15 amino acids. Trimming took off 2 bases at V and 1 base at J, with 11 bases between the two ends. The CDR3 region is CASSLHQGSNTEAFF. The CDR3 nucleotides read TGTGCCAGCAGCTTACACCAGGGATCGAACACTGAAGCTTTCTTT.

This chain links TRBV5-4 with TRBJ2-1, with a possible D match to TRBD2 (6 bases). Trimming pared 6 bases from V and 0 bases from J, leaving 16 bases between. The germline V gene has CDR1 SGHNT and CDR2 YYREEE (reference sequence). This CDR3 has 16 amino acids. CDR3 sequence: CASTGQRAGSYNEQFF. The DNA of the CDR3 is TGTGCCAGCACCGGCCAGCGGGCTGGCTCCTACAATGAGCAGTTCTTC.

The V call is TRBV11-2, the J call TRBJ1-2; the D is unclear. CDR3 length equals 13 residues. Germline values: CDR1 SGHAT, CDR2 FQNNGV. Trimming took off 5 bases at V and 5 bases at J, with 12 bases between the two ends. The CDR3 here is CASSRTRQYGYTF. The CDR3, as DNA: TGTGCCAGCAGCCGAACCCGACAATATGGCTACACCTTC. Drawing the rest from reference TRBV11-2 and TRBJ1-2, the complete variable domain is EAGVAQSPRYKIIEKRQSVAFWCNPISGHATLYWYQQILGQGPKLLIQFQNNGVVDDSQLPKDRFSAERLKGVDSTLKIQPAKLEDSAVYLCASSRTRQYGYTFGSGTRLTVV.

The rearrangement uses TRBV7-2 and TRBJ2-3, with 13 bases fitting TRBD2. Trimming removed 4 bases from V and 5 bases from J; junction bases left unmatched: 12. The CDR3 runs 18 residues. Germline V CDR1 and CDR2: SGHTA, FQGNSA. In DNA form, the CDR3 reads TGTGCCAGCAGCTCCCGACTAGCGGGAGGCCTTAGGAGAGATACGCAGTATTTT. Protein sequence: CASSSRLAGGLRRDTQYF.

The chain couples TRBV4-3 to TRBJ1-2; no reliable D call. The germline gives CDR1 LGHNA, CDR2 YSLEER. The CDR3 is 16 residues long. V was shortened by 1 base and J by 4 bases, with 16 bases between the two germline ends. CDR3 coding DNA: TGCGCCAGCAGCCAAGTGTATCCGGGGAGCGGCTATGGCTACACCTTC. It specifies CASSQVYPGSGYGYTF.

The genes are TRBV10-3 and TRBJ2-3, with D hard to call. The germline V gene encodes CDR1 ENHRY and CDR2 SYGVKD. Trimming stripped 5 bases from V and 3 bases from J, with 15 bases between. The CDR3 sequence is 15 residues long. The CDR3 protein is CAISHPDGLTDTQYF. The CDR3 DNA is TGTGCCATCAGTCACCCGGATGGGCTTACAGATACGCAGTATTTT.

J is TRBJ2-7 and V is TRBV6-2 or TRBV6-3; 16 nucleotides match TRBD2. The CDR3 extends over 20 amino acids. The ends lost 6 bases at V and 1 base at J; junction bases unmatched: 15. Germline lookup yields CDR1 MNHEY and CDR2 SVGEGT. CDR3 bases: TGTGCCAGCAGCTATCCCCCGGGACTAGCGGGAGGGCCTTCTTCCTACGAGCAGTACTTC. Translating it yields CASSYPPGLAGGPSSYEQYF.

The rearrangement joins TRBV9 to TRBJ2-2; TRBD2 aligns across 7 bases. V trimming: 4 bases; J trimming: 3 bases; junction bases outside the gene matches: 0. Germline V gene sequence: CDR1 SGDLS, CDR2 YYNGEE. The CDR3 totals 13 residues. CDR3 sequence (DNA): TGTGCCAGCAGCCGGGGGGACACCGGGGAGCTGTTTTTT. This gives the protein CASSRGDTGELFF.

The chain's CDR3 is CASSPRSGQKGYEQYF. CDR3 in DNA: TGTGCCAGCAGCCCCCGGAGCGGTCAAAAAGGGTACGAGCAGTACTTC. The J gene is TRBJ2-7, the V gene TRBV3-1 (or the pseudogene TRBV3-2); weak D call: TRBD2 (5 bases). The V gene lost 4 bases and the J gene lost 4 bases, with 20 bases spanning the gap. The germline V gene has CDR1 LGHDT and CDR2 YNNKEL (reference sequence). The CDR3 extends over 16 amino acids.

This rearrangement joins TRBV20-1 to TRBJ1-2; D is uncertain. The CDR3 covers 12 residues. Trimming stripped 3 bases from V and 2 bases from J, with 7 bases between. The germline V gene encodes CDR1 DFQATT and CDR2 SNEGSKA (reference sequence). The DNA for the CDR3 is TGCAGTGCTAGTGCAGGAAACTATGGCTACACCTTC. Translating it yields CSASAGNYGYTF.

The chain joins TRBV25-1 to TRBJ2-6, with D unclear. Per the germline V gene, CDR1 is MGHDK and CDR2 is SYGVNS. V lost 4 bases and J 0 bases, leaving 7 bases between the germline ends. The length of the CDR3 is 15 residues. The CDR3 loop is CASSVTGSGANVLTF. CDR3 nucleotide sequence: TGTGCCAGCAGTGTTACGGGCTCTGGGGCCAACGTCCTGACTTTC.

This chain uses TRBV25-1 with TRBJ1-3; 8 bases agree with TRBD1. CDR1 and CDR2 from the germline V gene are MGHDK and SYGVNS. The CDR3 totals 15 residues. The V segment lost 6 bases and the J segment 3 bases; nucleotides outside the gene matches: 7. CDR3 coding DNA: TGTGCCAGCAGGCCGCAGGGGGCGTTTGGAAACACCATATATTTT. This codes for CASRPQGAFGNTIYF.

This rearrangement joins TRBV19 to TRBJ1-4; D is ambiguous. CDR1 and CDR2 from the germline V gene are LNHDA and SQIVND (reference sequence). The V and J ends lost 3 bases and 8 bases respectively, with 16 bases between them. The CDR3 loop spans 15 amino acids. Here the CDR3 reads CASSIFGRLGEKLFF. The CDR3 DNA reads TGTGCCAGTAGTATTTTCGGTCGACTTGGAGAAAAACTGTTTTTT.

The gene calls are TRBV5-1 and TRBJ1-1; weak D call: TRBD1 (5 bases). The V end lost 4 bases, the J end lost 1 base, and 14 bases lay between the germline ends. The CDR3 length is 15 residues. Germline V gene data show CDR1 as SGHRS and CDR2 as YFSETQ. CDR3 protein: CASSPQGGGNTEAFF. The DNA of the CDR3 is TGCGCCAGCAGCCCTCAGGGTGGTGGGAACACTGAAGCTTTCTTT.

V and J are TRBV30 and TRBJ1-1; tentatively, D is TRBD1 (5 bases). The V end was cut by 6 bases, the J end by 0 bases, with 11 bases between. Germline-derived CDR1 and CDR2 are GTSNPN and SVGIG (reference sequence). The CDR3 extends over 13 amino acids. Written as DNA, the CDR3 is TGTGCCTGTTGGAACAGGCTGAACACTGAAGCTTTCTTT. It encodes CACWNRLNTEAFF. Complete variable domain (other parts from reference TRBV30 and TRBJ1-1): SQTIHQWPATLVQPVGSPLSLECTVEGTSNPNLYWYRQAAGRGLQLLFYSVGIGQISSEVPQNLSASRPQDRQFILSSKKLLLSDSGFYLCACWNRLNTEAFFGQGTRLTVV.

The V and J genes are TRBV5-1 and TRBJ2-1, with 7 positions matching TRBD2. This CDR3 has 15 amino acids. The trim removed 0 bases at V and 9 bases at J, leaving 9 bases unmatched. Germline V lookup: CDR1 SGHRS, CDR2 YFSETQ. The CDR3 spells CASSLEGGSWGEQFF. CDR3 coding DNA: TGCGCCAGCAGCTTGGAAGGCGGGAGTTGGGGTGAGCAGTTCTTC.

This clone was seen more than once but under ten times. V usage is TRBV19 and J usage is TRBJ1-2; the D gene is possibly TRBD1 (5 bases). This CDR3 region has 16 residues. Trimming removed 4 bases at V and 0 bases at J, with 15 bases between. The germline V gene encodes CDR1 LNHDA and CDR2 SQIVND (reference sequence). CDR3 coding DNA: TGTGCCAGTAGTAGCCGGGGGGAAACAGCTAACTATGGCTACACCTTC. It specifies CASSSRGETANYGYTF.

The chain uses TRBV5-5 and TRBJ1-1; D may be TRBD1 (5 bases). The CDR3 is 13 residues long. V was pared by 4 bases and J by 7 bases, with 14 bases between. Germline V lookup: CDR1 SGHKS, CDR2 YYEKEE (reference sequence). CDR3 residues: CASSGGPRGEAFF. In DNA form, the CDR3 reads TGTGCCAGCAGCGGCGGCCCAAGGGGTGAAGCTTTCTTT.